This T cell receptor (beta chain) was retrieved from a study of T cell repertoires in cytomegalovirus infection. Study-wide context: Both CMV infection and a matching HLA type were indicated by public TCR beta signatures.

This clonotype was seen ten or more times. Germline V gene sequence: CDR1 MGHRA, CDR2 YSYEKL. The CDR3 totals 14 residues. With 3 bases removed from V and 1 base from J, the gap between germline ends came to 8 bases. Via MiXCR, TCRdb re-called the reads, giving one row per CDR3 protein. The sample consists of just under 300,000 distinct CDR3 sequences, around 9.1% of them appearing once. J is TRBJ2-3 and V is TRBV4-1, with D perhaps matching TRBD1 (5 bases). Sequences were obtained from PBMCs. The clonotype was recovered from a human donor in good health (CMV status not recorded). Some clones in this sample may be carry-over from other donors' samples. The CDR3 DNA sequence: TGCGCCAGCAGCCACCAGACAGGCACAGATACGCAGTATTTT. Protein product: CASSHQTGTDTQYF.